This TCR beta chain came from a study of T-cell reconstitution after alpha-beta-depleted transplantation in children. V was cut by 2 bases and J by 7 bases, with 17 bases left in between. CDR3 length: 15 residues. Preparation of the TCRbeta library involved a method that used unique molecular identifiers. MiXCR, applied by TCRdb to the PCR reads, yields one record per CDR3 protein. The sample consists of under 140,000 distinct CDR3 sequences, around 10% of them appearing once. This clonotype was detected a few times. J is TRBJ1-2 and V is TRBV12-3 or TRBV12-4; perhaps TRBD1 as D (6 bases). The source was PBMCs from the stem cell graft donor, collected from the stem cell graft. This TCR was sampled from a human donor who donated a stem cell graft to a child with acute lymphoblastic leukemia. The CDR3 DNA sequence: TGTGCCAGCAGTTTATTGGCTCAGGGGCTCTCTGGCTACACCTTC. It yields the protein CASSLLAQGLSGYTF.